One and the same sample provided the 5 T cell receptor beta chains below, sequenced in a study of T cells in women clearing cervical HPV infection. The method was immunoSEQ multiplex PCR; TCRdb's version includes in-frame clones alone and lacks a portion of them. The sample has around 30,000 clones. Sequenced: blood buffy coat. Every receptor here comes from a woman between 18 and 75 years old with a cervical HPV16 infection that either progressed to CIN3+ or cleared (not recorded which).

A remark on this clone: The read ends 3 residues before the CDR3 terminus; that terminus is restored from the germline J gene. This chain links TRBV7-9 with TRBJ1-2; D unresolved. The CDR3 runs 14 residues. Trimming removed 1 base from V and 3 bases from J, with 9 bases in between. Germline V lookup: CDR1 SEHNR, CDR2 FQNEAQ (reference sequence). The sequenced CDR3 bases are TGTGCCAGCAGCTTAGATTTGACATACTATGGC. This sequence encodes CASSLDLTYYG. The entire CDR3 protein reads CASSLDLTYYGYTF.

On this clone itself: The read terminates 3 residues ahead of where the CDR3 ends, so the germline J gene completes it. V and J are TRBV5-1 and TRBJ2-2, with 8 bases that match TRBD1. This CDR3 contains 15 residues. V lost 5 bases to trimming and J lost 3 bases; unmatched junction nucleotides: 6. The germline CDR1 and CDR2 sequences are SGHRS and YFSETQ. CDR3 protein: CASRIQGAHTGELFF. The CDR3 bases that were read are TGCGCCAGCAGGATCCAGGGGGCCCACACCGGGGAG.

The CDR3 spells CSARDPVGWGLYEQYF. Incomplete CDR3 DNA: TGCAGTGCTAGAGATCCTGTTGGTTGGGGACTTTACGAG. The chain recombines TRBV20-1 with TRBJ2-7; tentatively, D is TRBD2 (6 bases). From the germline J gene comes the end of the CDR3, since the read stops 3 residues before it. V was shortened by 0 bases and J by 4 bases, with 19 bases between the two germline ends. The CDR3 has 16 residues. In germline, CDR1 is DFQATT, CDR2 SNEGSKA (reference sequence).

Note on this clone: The read ends 3 residues shy of where the CDR3 ends; the end is completed using the germline J gene. The chain combines TRBV2 with TRBJ1-2; D call uncertain. V was trimmed by 0 bases and J by 2 bases, leaving 10 bases between them. The CDR3 runs 15 residues. Germline V gene sequence: CDR1 SNHLY, CDR2 FYNNEI. CDR3: CASSEAWTGNYGYTF. CDR3 bases read: TGTGCCAGCAGTGAAGCATGGACGGGGAACTATGGC. The full variable domain, with the rest looked up from reference TRBV2 and TRBJ1-2, is EPEVTQTPSHQVTQMGQEVILRCVPISNHLYFYWYRQILGQKVEFLVSFYNNEISEKSEIFDDQFSVERPDGSNFTLKIRSTKLEDSAMYFCASSEAWTGNYGYTFGSGTRLTVV.

Points on this clone: The read gets to within 3 residues of the CDR3 end, and the germline J gene fills in the rest. This rearrangement joins TRBV5-6 to TRBJ1-2, with 9 bases matching TRBD1. The CDR3 consists of 14 residues. Germline V CDR1 and CDR2: SGHDT, YYEEEE. The sequenced part of the CDR3 DNA is TGTGCCAGCAGCTCACCGGGACAGGGCTGGGGG. Amino acids: CASSSPGQGWG. The whole CDR3 reads CASSSPGQGWGYTF.